This TCR beta chain was recorded in a study of vaccination and CD4 T cells after COVID-19. Overall study context: The convalescent population consisted of six males and four females, two of whom were of Hispanic ethnicity. Notes on the study in general: Post-vaccination, and not before, a median 86.3% of reactive clones appeared in convalescent patients.

CDR3 length: 15 residues. V lost 4 bases and J lost 2, with 14 bases in between. Germline V lookup: CDR1 LNHDA, CDR2 SQIVND (reference sequence). Points on this clonotype: Its antigen is as yet unknown.

The assay that was used to sequence DNA from cultured CD4+ T cells was the Oncomine TCR Beta short-read assay. TCRdb fed the PCR reads into MiXCR, producing one record per CDR3 protein. The sample includes more than 13,000 distinct CDR3 sequences, 20% to 25% of them seen just once. The treatment was: approximately nine-day PBMC culture with coronavirus spike peptide pools or control peptides (ViraFEST assay). Here the sequenced sample was CD4+ T cells from blood, cultured in vitro, taken after SARS-CoV-2 vaccination. The J gene is TRBJ2-5, the V gene TRBV19; TRBD1 might be the D (5 bases). This TCR was sampled from a human donor who had recovered from COVID-19. Written as DNA, the CDR3 is TGTGCCAGTAGTACAGGGCAGGGTTTTCAAGAGACCCAGTACTTC. Translating gives CASSTGQGFQETQYF.